The entry that follows covers one TCR delta chain sequence. The protein held in TCRdb is that of a much larger clone and does not match this DNA's translation at residue 7, likely because of a read error; the protein shown is translated from the DNA. This sample was taken from a study of gamma-delta T cells after stem cell transplantation. Germline V gene data show CDR1 as GEAIGNYY and CDR2 as EKD. Trimming left V 0 bases short and J 2 bases short, with 10 bases between. The CDR3 contains 17 residues. TCRdb called clones anew from the RT-PCR reads with CATT. The repertoire has fewer than 2,000 delta-chain clones, about 1.6% of them found once; the top ten carry 35% to 45%.

Sequencing input: gamma-delta T cells. The receptor was derived from a human donor. It is not recorded whose cells these are; they may come from a transplant donor. V and J are TRDV2 and TRDJ3, with D unclear. CDR3 DNA sequence: TGTGCCTGTGACACCGTGGCGGAGACCTGGGACACCCGACAGATGTTTTTC. Protein product: CACDTVAETWDTRQMFF.